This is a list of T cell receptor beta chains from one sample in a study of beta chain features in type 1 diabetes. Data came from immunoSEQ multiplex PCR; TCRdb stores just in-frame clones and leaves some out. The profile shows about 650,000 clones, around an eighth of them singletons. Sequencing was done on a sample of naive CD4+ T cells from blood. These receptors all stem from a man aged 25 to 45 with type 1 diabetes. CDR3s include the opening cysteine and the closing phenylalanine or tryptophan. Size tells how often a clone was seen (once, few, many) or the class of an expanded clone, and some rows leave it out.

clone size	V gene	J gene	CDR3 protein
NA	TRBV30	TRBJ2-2	CAWTYSRTGPGELFF
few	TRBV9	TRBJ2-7	CASSPRLGPTVGQYF
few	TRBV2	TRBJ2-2	CATIPRAGVTGELFF
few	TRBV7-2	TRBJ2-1	CASSPLLGRNEQFF
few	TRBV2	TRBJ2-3	CASSYGQVDTQYF
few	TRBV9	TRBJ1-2	CASSVVGEDYGYTF
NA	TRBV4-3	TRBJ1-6	CASSQDRSSYNSPLHF
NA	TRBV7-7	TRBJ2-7	CASSLGQRYEQYF
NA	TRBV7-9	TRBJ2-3	CASSATGTSTDTQYF
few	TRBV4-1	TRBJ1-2	CASSQGRTAYGYTF
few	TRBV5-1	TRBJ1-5	CASSLRGEKGQPQHF
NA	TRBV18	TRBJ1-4	CASSPPGQTYEKLFF
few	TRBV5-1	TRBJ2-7	CASRPLTTASSYEQYF
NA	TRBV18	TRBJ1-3	CASSPQSPVPISGNTIYF
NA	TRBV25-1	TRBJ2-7	CASSAMRLAGAHEEQYF
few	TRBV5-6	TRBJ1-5	CASSLWEGPQHF
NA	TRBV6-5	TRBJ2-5	CASSYSLSGPKTQYF
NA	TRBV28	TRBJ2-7	CASSPSRDIFNEQYF
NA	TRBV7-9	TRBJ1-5	CASSFNWVPNQPQHF
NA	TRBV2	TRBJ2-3	CASKTSGGPGDTQYF
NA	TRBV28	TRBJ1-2	CASSSGQDYGYTF
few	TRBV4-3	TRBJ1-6	CASSQGDSASSYNSPLHF
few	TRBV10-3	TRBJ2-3	CAISSGLAGGPDTQYF
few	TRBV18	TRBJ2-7	CASSPQRETPYEQYF
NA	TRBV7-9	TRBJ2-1	CASSGLDHGTYNEQFF
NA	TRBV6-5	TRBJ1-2	CASSTRTGRVDGYTF
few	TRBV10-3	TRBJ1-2	CATAEGAYGYTF
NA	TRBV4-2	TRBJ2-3	CASSPRGTGGTDTQYF
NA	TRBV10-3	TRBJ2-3	CAISESSGTDTQYF
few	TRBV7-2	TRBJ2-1	CASSLAQGSYNEQFF
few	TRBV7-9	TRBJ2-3	CASSLSGEDTQYF
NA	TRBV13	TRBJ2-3	CASSFVRGLGDTQYF
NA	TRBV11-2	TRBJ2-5	CASSRIGTSKETQYF
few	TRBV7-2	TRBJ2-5	CASSAWTSGGAPQYF
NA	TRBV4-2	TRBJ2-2	CASSRRQDDTGELFF
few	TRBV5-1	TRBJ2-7	CASSRWDVPYEQYF
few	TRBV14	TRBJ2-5	CASSQVAGVETQYF
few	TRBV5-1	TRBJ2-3	CASSLWGSGSTDTQYF
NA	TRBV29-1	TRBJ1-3	CSVSLSGNTIYF
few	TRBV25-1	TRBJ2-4	CARRKIAKNIQYF